The entry below gives a single T cell receptor beta chain sequence along with its context. This clone has only a few counts. Its antigen target is currently unknown. No quality values exist for individual bases; no much larger clone is one base distant. This specimen comes from a study of blood T cell repertoires in COVID-19 (TCRdb year 2020). Background for the entire study: The collaborator samples originated in the United States, Italy and Spain and spanned the acute and convalescent phases of COVID-19. The prospective study material was composed of cDNA or gDNA derived from T cells, B-cell-depleted T cells, or PBMCs. Subjects who had been exposed to COVID-19, were actively infected with it, or had recovered from it provided the deeply sampled blood TCRbeta repertoires that made up the dataset. The repertoires were made available in a free public database intended to serve as a resource for research on the immune response to SARS-CoV-2. The samples were drawn from two sources: the first 160 participants of the ongoing ImmuneRACE study, and about 1,300 subjects contributed by 6 global collaborators. Nearly every sample came with metadata listing a de-identified subject ID, COVID-19 status, age in years and sex. Where HLA class I and class II types were available, the types were taken from metadata supplied by the sample provider, not from assay-based typing. Points the paper makes about the study in general: The amount of clinical and demographic metadata varied by source and participant and was provided uncurated.

CDR3 length: 13 amino acids, cysteine to phenylalanine. Of all the DNA, just the CDR3 is kept, 39 bases in frame from base 1. V is clipped by 3 bases and J by 4 bases, and the sequence between their germline boundaries is 8 bases long. Sequences LNHDA (CDR1) and SQIVND (CDR2) are obtained from the germline V gene (reference sequence). Participants in the prospective study were enrolled through a virtual design, were aged roughly 18 to 100 years, and lived in roughly 24 United States geographic areas. To assign participants to cohorts, the prospective study relied on clinical history that participants themselves reported in a screening survey and a study questionnaire. Recovered participants in ImmuneRACE Cohort 3 were defined by two consecutive negative NP/OP PCR tests, clearance by a healthcare professional, or resolution of symptoms. In the prospective study, mobile phlebotomists collected whole blood, serum and a nasopharyngeal or oropharyngeal swab from each participant. Additional blood draws and questionnaires over an approximately 2-month period could optionally be provided by prospective study participants. Prospective study blood samples were shipped either frozen or at room temperature before DNA extraction.

The immunoSEQ Assay, a bias-controlled multiplex PCR, was used to amplify TCRbeta CDR3 regions from genomic DNA. On the study's bioinformatics: The number of nucleated cells in each sample was estimated by amplification of reference gene primers within the assay. Sequence reads were collapsed and filtered to measure the absolute abundance of every unique TCRbeta CDR3 rearrangement. For each sample, productive Simpson clonality was calculated by taking the square root of Simpson's diversity index across productive rearrangements. TCRdb took over this immuneACCESS table, retaining in-frame rearrangements with V and J assigned. Such tables are incomplete; in checked studies, under half of the missing clones stem from an unresolved V gene, and the remainder is unexplained. V, J and clone size were drawn from that table, and D and trimming were deduced from the DNA. The sample table holds about 150,000 clones, of which over 65% were seen once. The top ten constitute about 6% of the sample.

The material sequenced was PBMCs or T cells enriched from blood (not recorded which). The chain was built from TRBV19 and TRBJ2-3; a weak D assignment points to TRBD2 (5 bases agree). The TCR originated in a woman between 45 and 60 years old who had recovered from COVID-19. Read as DNA, the sequence is TGTGCCAGTAGTATCGGACTCTCAGATACGCAGTATTTT. It translates to CASSIGLSDTQYF.